The source of this T cell receptor beta chain is a study of blood T cells in healthy people across ages. This clonotype has ten or more counts. Antigen: not known. The CDR3 totals 13 residues. From germline, CDR1 is DFQATT and CDR2 SNEGSKA (reference sequence). Overall study results and limits: Across samples, TCR beta diversity tracked strongly with naive T cell percentage. Whereas aged donors had fewer naive CD4+ cells, long-lived donors had more of them and higher diversity. Unknown donor CMV status possibly confounded expanded clonotype changes.

For the second PCR, which ran for about 7 to 11 cycles, a sample-barcoded 5' primer and a J-beta primer mix were used. TCRdb analysed the 5' RACE reads with MiXCR anew, one entry per CDR3 protein. This sample has roughly 1,700,000 distinct CDR3 sequences, with about 30% found just once. The people who gave samples were healthy Caucasians from Russia, aged about 6 to 100. The chain carries TRBV20-1 and TRBJ2-5; 9 bases map to TRBD1. The TCR comes from a woman between 25 and 40 years old in good health. Material: blood. CDR3 sequence (DNA): TGCACCTACCGGGACAGGGTATCAGAGACCCAGTACTTC. This gives the protein CTYRDRVSETQYF.